The sample holds one count of the clone carrying this T cell receptor (beta chain). The target antigen is unknown. Total RNA amounts of at least 6 micrograms were extracted per sample. Trimming at V came to 6 bases and at J to 4 bases, leaving 5 bases not matched to a gene. Germline lookup yields CDR1 MGHDK and CDR2 SYGVNS. The CDR3 sequence is 15 residues long. The authors ran a second PCR of about 6 to 11 cycles using a sample-barcoded 5' primer and a J-beta primer mix. Each of the cDNA molecules was tagged by a template-switch adaptor with 12 random nucleotides. TCRdb processed the 5' RACE reads anew with MiXCR; each CDR3 protein has one entry. The data hold under 1,000,000 distinct CDR3 sequences, with around half observed a single time. This sample was taken from a study of blood T cells in healthy people across ages. Study-level information: Capturing about one barcoded beta molecule per two T cells was achieved by template switching.

Findings and limits, study-wide: Diversity of TCR beta per million T cells declined in a roughly linear way with age.

Sequencing was carried out using blood. The J gene is TRBJ2-2, the V gene TRBV25-1; 10 bases are a match to TRBD2. This clonotype was sampled from a man aged 80 or over in good health. CDR3 in DNA: TGTGCCAGCAGCACACTAGCGGGAAGCACCGGGGAGCTGTTTTTT. The encoded protein is CASSTLAGSTGELFF.